This entry concerns a single TCR beta chain. The entry originates in a study of T cell responses to AZD1222 COVID-19 vaccine. Sequencing used immunoSEQ multiplex PCR; TCRdb keeps in-frame clones, though not all of them. The table has about 120,000 clones, around nine tenths seen once. The receptor's source is an adult who received the MenACWY meningococcal vaccine as a control. The sample consisted of peripheral blood, taken 28 days after the second dose of the MenACWY control vaccine.

CDR3 loop: CASSYDGNEKLFF. The DNA for the CDR3 is TGTGCCAGCAGTTACGACGGAAATGAAAAACTGTTTTTT. The chain employs TRBV6-5 and TRBJ1-4; no firm D call. Germline values: CDR1 MNHEY, CDR2 SVGAGI. Trimming pared 2 bases from V and 5 bases from J, leaving 6 bases between. CDR3 size: 13 residues.